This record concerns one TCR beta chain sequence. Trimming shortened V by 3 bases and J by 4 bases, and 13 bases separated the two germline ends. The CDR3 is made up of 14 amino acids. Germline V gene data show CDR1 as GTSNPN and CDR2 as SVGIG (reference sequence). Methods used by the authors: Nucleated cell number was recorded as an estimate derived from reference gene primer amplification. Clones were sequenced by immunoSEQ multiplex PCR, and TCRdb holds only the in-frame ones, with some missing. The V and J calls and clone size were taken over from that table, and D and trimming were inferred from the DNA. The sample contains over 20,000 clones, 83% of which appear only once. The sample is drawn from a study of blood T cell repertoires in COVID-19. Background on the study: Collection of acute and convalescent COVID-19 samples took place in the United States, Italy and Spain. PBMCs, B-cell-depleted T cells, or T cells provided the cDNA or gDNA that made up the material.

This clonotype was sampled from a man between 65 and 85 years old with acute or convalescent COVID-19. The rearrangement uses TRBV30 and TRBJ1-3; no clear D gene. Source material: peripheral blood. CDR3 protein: CAWRSRRGGNTIYF. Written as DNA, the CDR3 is TGTGCCTGGAGGTCTCGTCGAGGGGGAAACACCATATATTTT.